This T cell receptor beta chain derives from a study of blood T cell repertoires in COVID-19. Overall study context: Italy, Spain and the United States were the sources of the convalescent and acute COVID-19 samples. T cells, B-cell-depleted T cells, or PBMCs provided the cDNA or gDNA that served as material.

Profiled with immunoSEQ multiplex PCR; TCRdb holds only in-frame clones, not every one. The profile shows about 78,000 clones, about 89% of them singletons. This clone has just one count. Sequencing was carried out using peripheral blood. The receptor was isolated from a middle-aged man with active or convalescent COVID-19.

The CDR3 protein is CATSRDPGQDTQYF. The CDR3 DNA follows: TGTGCCACCAGCAGAGATCCCGGACAAGATACGCAGTATTTT. The chain combines TRBV15 with TRBJ2-3; D possibly corresponds to TRBD1 (5 bases). The V gene lost 0 bases and the J gene lost 5 bases, with 9 bases spanning the gap. The germline gives CDR1 LNHNV, CDR2 YYDKDF (reference sequence). This CDR3 is 14 amino acids long.